This TCR beta chain was sequenced in a study of CD8+CD57+ T cells in acquired aplastic anemia. General study points: Patients had CD8+CD57+ cells showing lower diversity than total CD4+ and CD8+ pools.

This clonotype was recorded many times. Its antigen remains unidentified. Genomic DNA served as template for TCR beta VDJ and CDR3 profiling. TCRdb processed the reads anew with MiXCR; each CDR3 protein has one entry. The sample records roughly 16,000 distinct CDR3 sequences, less than 45% being singletons. CDR1 and CDR2 (germline): DFQATT, SNEGSKA (reference sequence). This CDR3 is built from 16 residues. The trim removed 3 bases at V and 5 bases at J, leaving 13 bases unmatched. Selection for sequencing was limited to patients who had shown CD8+CD57+ cell expansion by flow cytometry. V gene TRBV20-1 combines with J gene TRBJ2-5; TRBD2 aligns across 9 bases. The sequence was collected from a human donor with aplastic anemia. Sequenced input: CD8+CD57+ T cells sorted from PBMCs. This sample's subset: bead-enriched CD8+CD57+ effector memory T cells from SAA patients. The CDR3 DNA reads as TGCAGTGCTAGGGTTGTGGCTAGCGGGGACCTGGAGACCCAGTACTTC. Encoded protein: CSARVVASGDLETQYF.